The 30 T cell receptor beta chains below were found in one sample sequenced in a study of blood T cells in healthy people across ages. It was with a sample-barcoded 5' primer and a J-beta primer mix that a second PCR of about 6 to 12 cycles was run. TCRdb re-called the 5' RACE reads with MiXCR, one entry per CDR3 protein. The sample lists roughly 800,000 distinct CDR3 sequences, 35% to 40% seen once, with over 10% in the top ten. The sequenced material came from blood. The receptors were sampled from a man aged 18 to 35 in good health.

The CDR3 loop is CASSLEVRESDTQYF. In DNA form, the CDR3 reads TGTGCCAGCAGTCTGGAGGTCAGGGAGTCAGATACGCAGTATTTT. The chain couples TRBV28 to TRBJ2-3, with D possibly being TRBD1 or TRBD2 (5 bases each). Germline V gene sequence: CDR1 MDHEN, CDR2 SYDVKM. The CDR3 extends over 15 amino acids. The V end lost 5 bases, the J end lost 4 bases, and 16 bases lay between the germline ends.

The chain combines TRBV12-3 or TRBV12-4 with TRBJ1-3; D perhaps matches TRBD1 (5 bases). The CDR3 is 13 amino acids. V gave up 6 bases and J gave up 4 bases, with 10 bases separating them. CDR3 nucleotides: TGTGCCAGCAGGGGGACTTCAGGAAACACCATATATTTT. Its translation is CASRGTSGNTIYF.

This clonotype was observed a handful of times. The chain recombines TRBV25-1 with TRBJ2-3; TRBD1 is a possible D gene (6 bases). The CDR3 extends over 10 amino acids. CDR1 is MGHDK, CDR2 SYGVNS, per germline. With 10 bases removed from V and 7 bases from J, the gap between germline ends came to 9 bases. CDR3 in amino acids: CATRGYTQYF. CDR3 in DNA: TGTGCCACCAGGGGCTATACGCAGTATTTT.

This clonotype has more than one count but fewer than ten. The chain uses TRBV20-1 and TRBJ1-6; D not resolved. In germline, CDR1 is DFQATT, CDR2 SNEGSKA (reference sequence). This CDR3 has 15 amino acids. The ends were cut back, 3 bases at V and 7 bases at J, with 16 bases in the middle. The CDR3 DNA reads as TGCAGTGCTAGGGTAGAAGGGTCAGCAAATTCACCCCTCCACTTT. Protein: CSARVEGSANSPLHF.

Many counts were recorded for this clonotype. The rearrangement links TRBV4-3 to TRBJ2-7; 11 bases match TRBD2. V lost 0 bases and J lost 5; bases outside the gene matches: 15. The CDR3 runs 19 residues. CDR1 LGHNA and CDR2 YSLEER come from the germline V gene. This CDR3 reads CASSQDPPINSGGAHEQYF. The CDR3 coding sequence is TGCGCCAGCAGCCAAGACCCACCCATAAATAGCGGGGGGGCACACGAGCAGTACTTC.

V gene TRBV6-5 combines with J gene TRBJ2-4; TRBD1 is a possible D gene (6 bases). Between the trimmed V and J ends, which lost 5 bases and 1 base, there was a span of 15 bases. The CDR3 consists of 16 residues. CDR1 MNHEY and CDR2 SVGAGI come from the germline V gene. The CDR3 loop reads CASSREQGWAKNIQYF. In DNA, the CDR3 is TGTGCCAGCAGTCGGGAACAGGGCTGGGCCAAAAACATTCAGTACTTC.

Note on this clonotype: A much bigger clone sits one base away, suggesting this may be a read error. CDR3 amino acids: CAGSLEGREQYF. The CDR3, as DNA: TGTGCCGGCAGTTTAGAAGGTCGGGAGCAGTACTTC. The chain employs TRBV12-3 or TRBV12-4 and TRBJ2-4; weak D call: TRBD2 (6 bases). The CDR3 sequence is 12 residues long.

This clonotype was detected a few times. The gene calls are TRBV5-5 and TRBJ2-5, with no clear D. Germline CDR1 is SGHKS and CDR2 is YYEKEE (reference sequence). Trimming took 6 bases from V and 3 from J, leaving 15 bases between them. The CDR3 sequence is 14 residues long. The CDR3 here is CASIPSTAEETQYF. The CDR3 nucleotides are TGTGCCAGCATCCCGAGTACAGCAGAAGAGACCCAGTACTTC.

CDR3 DNA: TGTGCCAGCAGCTTAGCCGGGACTCCCGGGGTCCAGTACTTC. Its translation: CASSLAGTPGVQYF. The V gene is TRBV7-2, the J gene TRBJ2-5, with D possibly being TRBD2 (6 bases). This CDR3 comprises 14 residues. V was trimmed by 0 bases and J by 10 bases, leaving 15 bases between them. From germline, CDR1 is SGHTA and CDR2 FQGNSA.

The rearrangement uses TRBV20-1 and TRBJ1-2; D possibly corresponds to TRBD1 (5 bases). Germline lookup yields CDR1 DFQATT and CDR2 SNEGSKA (reference sequence). The V end lost 4 bases, the J end lost 5 bases, and 23 bases lay between the germline ends. The CDR3 length is 16 residues. The CDR3 DNA sequence: TGCAGTGCTACCCGGGACGGGGGAACAACTTTGTATGGCTACACCTTC. Translating it yields CSATRDGGTTLYGYTF.

Remarks on this clonotype: This may come from a read error, since a much larger clone is one base off. The chain has TRBV5-1 and TRBJ2-7; perhaps TRBD2 as D (5 bases). Germline loops: CDR1 SGHRS, CDR2 YFSETQ. The CDR3 sequence is 14 residues long. V was shortened by 4 bases and J by 5 bases, with 16 bases between the two germline ends. This CDR3 is CASSVRVEPNEQYF. DNA for the CDR3: TGCGCCAGCAGCGTGCGGGTCGAGCCCAACGAGCAGTACTTC.

About this clonotype: This may come from a read error, since a much larger clone is one base off. The chain carries TRBV29-1 and TRBJ2-5; D may be TRBD1 (6 bases). V lost 5 bases and J 0 bases, leaving 13 bases between the germline ends. Germline V CDR1 and CDR2: SQVTM, ANQGSEA. This CDR3 contains 14 residues. The CDR3 spells CSVQAGAYQETQYF. In DNA form, the CDR3 reads TGCAGCGTTCAGGCAGGGGCTTACCAAGAGACCCAGTACTTC.

The chain carries TRBV10-3 and TRBJ1-1; D gene unclear. From germline, CDR1 is ENHRY and CDR2 SYGVKD. V was trimmed by 2 bases and J by 11 bases, leaving 18 bases between them. This CDR3 region has 14 residues. The CDR3 protein is CAISELEGTLGAFF. CDR3 in DNA: TGTGCCATCAGTGAGCTAGAGGGAACCCTGGGGGCTTTCTTT.

The genes are TRBV6-2 or TRBV6-3 and TRBJ2-2, with TRBD2 matching 14 bases. There are 18 residues in the CDR3. In germline, CDR1 is MNHEY, CDR2 SVGEGT. After removal of 0 bases from V and 0 bases from J, the junction contained 0 bases not matched to a gene. CDR3 amino acids: CASSYSTSGGANTGELFF. The CDR3, as DNA: TGTGCCAGCAGTTACTCGACTAGCGGGGGGGCGAACACCGGGGAGCTGTTTTTT.

This clonotype has more than one count but fewer than ten. The gene calls are TRBV20-1 and TRBJ2-1; no firm D call. Trimming left V 2 bases short and J 6 bases short, with 17 bases between. CDR1 is DFQATT and CDR2 is SNEGSKA in the germline V gene (reference sequence). The CDR3 length is 15 residues. CDR3 nucleotide sequence: TGCAGTGCTAGAAAAGTGTTAGCTACCTTCAATGAGCAGTTCTTC. Residues: CSARKVLATFNEQFF.

The genes are TRBV10-3 and TRBJ1-1; D is possibly TRBD1 (5 bases). Germline lookup yields CDR1 ENHRY and CDR2 SYGVKD. The V end lost 2 bases, the J end lost 4 bases, and 11 bases lay between the germline ends. The CDR3 totals 14 residues. The CDR3 reads CAISEMSRGTEAFF. CDR3 in DNA: TGTGCCATCAGTGAGATGTCAAGGGGCACTGAAGCTTTCTTT.

The V and J genes are TRBV5-1 and TRBJ2-7, with D possibly matching TRBD1 (6 bases). Germline V lookup: CDR1 SGHRS, CDR2 YFSETQ. With 0 bases removed from V and 3 bases from J, the gap between germline ends came to 10 bases. The CDR3 is made up of 14 amino acids. The chain's CDR3 is CASSLGSGDYEQYF. The CDR3 nucleotides read TGCGCCAGCAGCTTGGGGTCAGGGGACTACGAGCAGTACTTC.

This chain links TRBV20-1 with TRBJ2-1, with D possibly called TRBD1 or TRBD2 (5 bases each). Matching the DNA end better, TRBJ2-7 makes the J call doubtful. From germline, CDR1 is DFQATT and CDR2 SNEGSKA (reference sequence). The CDR3 has 17 amino acids. The CDR3 region has the DNA TGCAGTGCTATGAGAGTGAACAGGCGGGTGGAATACAATGAGCAGTACTTC. It translates to CSAMRVNRRVEYNEQYF.

This clonotype was observed a few times. The genes are TRBV15 and TRBJ2-1; TRBD2 agrees at 8 bases. The CDR3 is 14 residues long. Germline CDR1 LNHNV, CDR2 YYDKDF (reference sequence). Germline trimming cut 0 bases from V and 9 bases from J; bases unmatched to any gene: 4. Here the CDR3 reads CATSRDRGGFEQFF. DNA of the CDR3: TGTGCCACCAGCAGAGATCGGGGGGGCTTTGAGCAGTTCTTC.

The V gene is TRBV4-3, the J gene TRBJ2-3; D is uncertain. The ends were cut back, 2 bases at V and 2 bases at J, with 8 bases in the middle. CDR1 and CDR2 (germline): LGHNA, YSLEER. The CDR3 is made up of 14 amino acids. CDR3 DNA: TGCGCCAGCAGCCAAACTCTTTCCACAGATACGCAGTATTTT. Protein product: CASSQTLSTDTQYF.

The table lists this clonotype with many counts. The chain links TRBV28 to TRBJ1-6; D remains ambiguous. V was pared by 5 bases and J by 10 bases, with 15 bases between. This CDR3 spans 14 amino acids. Germline CDR1 and CDR2: MDHEN and SYDVKM. The CDR3 nucleotides are TGTGCCAGCAGTCCGGGGATATTTGGGTCACCCCTCCACTTT. Translated, it gives CASSPGIFGSPLHF. Based on the CDR3 plus reference TRBV28 and TRBJ1-6, the full variable domain is DVKVTQSSRYLVKRTGEKVFLECVQDMDHENMFWYRQDPGLGLRLIYFSYDVKMKEKGDIPEGYSVSREKKERFSLILESASTNQTSMYLCASSPGIFGSPLHFGNGTRLTVT.

This chain joins TRBV6-2 or TRBV6-3 and TRBJ1-2; D gene unclear. V was clipped by 6 bases and J by 7 bases, with 12 bases between them. CDR1 is MNHEY and CDR2 is SVGEGT in the germline V gene. The CDR3 is 12 residues long. The CDR3 loop is CASSKERFGYTF. In nucleotides, the CDR3 is TGTGCCAGCAGCAAAGAGAGGTTTGGCTACACCTTC.

This clonotype has a handful of counts. The chain couples TRBV7-3 to TRBJ2-1; D is perhaps TRBD2 (6 bases). Germline V gene sequence: CDR1 SGHTA, CDR2 FQGTGA. The CDR3 totals 15 residues. V dropped 1 base and J dropped 6 bases, with 13 bases sitting between them. CDR3 sequence (DNA): TGTGCCAGCAGCTTAAGTCCTGGGGGGAGCAATGAGCAGTTCTTC. This encodes CASSLSPGGSNEQFF. Complete variable domain (other parts from reference TRBV7-3 and TRBJ2-1): GAGVSQTPSNKVTEKGKYVELRCDPISGHTALYWYRQSLGQGPEFLIYFQGTGAADDSGLPNDRFFAVRPEGSVSTLKIQRTERGDSAVYLCASSLSPGGSNEQFFGPGTRLTVL.

The genes are TRBV27 and TRBJ1-6, with unresolved D. Per the germline V gene, CDR1 is MNHEY and CDR2 is SMNVEV (reference sequence). The ends were cut back, 7 bases at V and 8 bases at J, with 12 bases in the middle. The CDR3 totals 13 residues. CDR3 DNA: TGTGCCAGCACGGCTGTCGTTTATTCACCCCTCCACTTT. This translates into CASTAVVYSPLHF.

CDR3 in amino acids: CSVVGSAGHYGYTF. The CDR3 nucleotides are TGCAGCGTTGTAGGCTCTGCAGGACATTATGGCTACACCTTC. The rearrangement links TRBV29-1 to TRBJ1-2; tentatively, D is TRBD1 (5 bases). The V gene lost 4 bases and the J gene lost 5 bases, with 17 bases spanning the gap. The CDR3 has 14 residues. Germline values: CDR1 SQVTM, CDR2 ANQGSEA.

This clonotype was counted at least ten times. This rearrangement joins TRBV20-1 to TRBJ2-1; 10 bases map to TRBD1. The CDR3 is made up of 16 amino acids. Germline CDR1 DFQATT, CDR2 SNEGSKA (reference sequence). V lost 7 bases and J lost 7; bases outside the gene matches: 16. The DNA for the CDR3 is TGCAGTGTCCGGACCCTAGGGACAGGGGACAAAAATGAGCAGTTCTTC. Its translation: CSVRTLGTGDKNEQFF.

This clonotype was picked up a small number of times. The rearrangement uses TRBV4-1 and TRBJ2-1, with no clear D. The CDR3 is 15 residues long. V lost 0 bases to trimming and J lost 7 bases, with 13 bases between them. From germline, CDR1 is MGHRA and CDR2 YSYEKL. The CDR3 reads CASSQDVARSNEQFF. CDR3 nucleotides: TGCGCCAGCAGCCAAGATGTGGCTCGATCGAATGAGCAGTTCTTC.

V is TRBV7-2 and J is TRBJ2-5; 8 positions match TRBD1. The V gene's germline CDR1 is SGHTA and CDR2 FQGNSA. After removal of 4 bases from V and 5 bases from J, the junction contained 15 bases not matched to a gene. The CDR3 is made up of 17 amino acids. The CDR3 DNA is TGTGCCAGCAGCTCTCAAATCCTGACAGGGGCGGGGGAGACCCAGTACTTC. Encoded protein: CASSSQILTGAGETQYF. The whole variable domain, filled in from reference TRBV7-2 and TRBJ2-5, reads GAGVSQSPSNKVTEKGKDVELRCDPISGHTALYWYRQSLGQGLEFLIYFQGNSAPDKSGLPSDRFSAERTGGSVSTLTIQRTQQEDSAVYLCASSSQILTGAGETQYFGPGTRLLVL.

This sequence joins TRBV20-1 and TRBJ2-3; D is tentatively TRBD1 or TRBD2 (6 bases each). The V end was cut by 6 bases, the J end by 0 bases, with 19 bases between. CDR3 length: 16 residues. CDR1 is DFQATT, CDR2 SNEGSKA, per germline (reference sequence). This chain's CDR3 is CSARSGAVLSTDTQYF. The CDR3 DNA follows: TGCAGTGCGAGGTCGGGGGCGGTCCTTAGCACAGATACGCAGTATTTT.

Comments on this clonotype: The conserved final phenylalanine or tryptophan is absent from the CDR3, which likely points to a read error. V gene TRBV12-3 or TRBV12-4 combines with J gene TRBJ2-3; D assignment may be TRBD1 or TRBD2 (5 bases each). Trimming cost V 3 bases and J 5 bases, with 12 bases left between them. The CDR3 spans 14 residues. The CDR3 spells CASSFGERGDTQYS. The DNA of the CDR3 is TGTGCCAGCAGTTTTGGGGAGAGGGGAGATACGCAGTATTCT.